A single sample is the source of the 14 T cell receptor beta chains below, sequenced in a study of early T cells in non-severe SARS-CoV-2 infection. Each CDR3 protein gets one entry after TCRdb re-called the 5' RACE reads with MiXCR. The table has approximately 98,000 distinct CDR3 sequences, 12% seen once; the top ten hold less than 3.5%. The specimen was whole blood. These receptors originate from an adult who was a healthcare worker with PCR-confirmed SARS-CoV-2 infection or an uninfected control (not recorded which).

This clonotype came up many times. The chain links TRBV29-1 to TRBJ2-7, with TRBD1 matching over 8 bases. The CDR3 totals 13 residues. The V gene end was trimmed by 3 bases and the J gene end by 7 bases; junction bases not matched to a gene: 8. CDR1 and CDR2 (germline): SQVTM, ANQGSEA. CDR3 region: CSVEFVRGQEQYF. In DNA, the CDR3 is TGCAGCGTTGAGTTTGTCAGGGGGCAGGAGCAGTACTTC.

The chain joins TRBV3-1 to TRBJ2-2; no firm D call. Germline lookup yields CDR1 LGHDT and CDR2 YNNKEL (reference sequence). CDR3 length: 12 residues. Trimming pared 0 bases from V and 8 bases from J, leaving 4 bases between. The CDR3 spells CASSQDQGELFF. Written as DNA, the CDR3 is TGTGCCAGCAGCCAAGATCAGGGGGAGCTGTTTTTT.

This clonotype was detected ten times or more. The chain employs TRBV7-9 and TRBJ2-7, with D unclear. The CDR3 extends over 13 amino acids. Germline assignment: CDR1 SEHNR and CDR2 FQNEAQ (reference sequence). The germline V and J ends were trimmed by 8 bases and 3 bases, with 14 bases remaining between them. The CDR3 loop reads CASADSTLYEQYF. CDR3 sequence (DNA): TGTGCCAGCGCCGATTCGACCCTCTACGAGCAGTACTTC.

The gene calls are TRBV5-1 and TRBJ1-1, with D unclear. The CDR3 is 15 amino acids. Germline CDR1 is SGHRS and CDR2 is YFSETQ. The V gene lost 0 bases and the J gene lost 4 bases, with 13 bases spanning the gap. The CDR3 region has the DNA TGCGCCAGCAGCTTGGAGCAGAACGTGGGCACTGAAGCTTTCTTT. Translating gives CASSLEQNVGTEAFF.

This clonotype showed up many times. CDR3 in DNA: TGCAGCGTACAACAAGGGACCGGGGAGCTGTTTTTT. This gives the protein CSVQQGTGELFF. This chain links TRBV29-1 with TRBJ2-2; the D is unclear. V was trimmed by 6 bases and J by 5 bases, leaving 10 bases between them. The CDR3 runs to 12 residues. The germline gives CDR1 SQVTM, CDR2 ANQGSEA.

The chain combines TRBV5-8 with TRBJ2-6; possible D gene TRBD1, 5 bases. The ends were cut back, 1 base at V and 1 base at J, with 6 bases in the middle. The germline gives CDR1 SGHTS, CDR2 YDEGEE. The CDR3 contains 15 residues. The CDR3 nucleotides are TGTGCCAGCAGCTTGCGACAGTCTGGGGCCAACGTCCTGACTTTC. This encodes CASSLRQSGANVLTF.

This clonotype was observed at least ten times. This chain uses TRBV6-6 with TRBJ2-2; 10 bases fit TRBD2. The germline V gene has CDR1 MNHNY and CDR2 SVGAGI (reference sequence). The CDR3 is 15 residues long. V shed 7 bases and J 5 bases; nucleotides not matched to a gene: 7. This CDR3 reads CASTSSGGGTGELFF. DNA of the CDR3: TGTGCCAGCACCTCTAGCGGGGGAGGGACCGGGGAGCTGTTTTTT.

This clonotype has only a few counts. The J gene is TRBJ2-2, the V gene TRBV27; possibly TRBD2 for D (6 bases). The CDR3 is 15 amino acids. V lost 4 bases to trimming and J lost 7 bases, with 16 bases between them. The germline V gene encodes CDR1 MNHEY and CDR2 SMNVEV (reference sequence). CDR3 nucleotide sequence: TGTGCCAGCAGTTCCGTCCGGAGGGGAGGCGGGGAGCTGTTTTTT. Its protein is CASSSVRRGGGELFF.

V gene TRBV5-5 combines with J gene TRBJ1-1, with TRBD1 matching over 8 bases. J gave up 7 bases and V 2 bases, and 4 bases lay outside the gene matches. This CDR3 contains 13 residues. Germline CDR1 reads SGHKS; CDR2 reads YYEKEE (reference sequence). This CDR3 reads CASSFSGGLEAFF. Here the CDR3 DNA reads TGTGCCAGCAGCTTTTCAGGGGGCCTTGAAGCTTTCTTT.

This clonotype came up many times. The J gene is TRBJ1-3, the V gene TRBV7-9; 9 bases line up with TRBD1. V was clipped by 3 bases and J by 0 bases; unmatched bases: 0. The germline V gene has CDR1 SEHNR and CDR2 FQNEAQ (reference sequence). The CDR3 length is 15 residues. The CDR3 spells CASSLGQGSGNTIYF. The CDR3 coding sequence is TGTGCCAGCAGCTTGGGACAGGGCTCTGGAAACACCATATATTTT.

This clonotype was recorded only once. A much larger clone differs by one base, so this may be a read error. The V call is TRBV7-9, the J call TRBJ2-7; 7 bases are a match to TRBD2. Germline CDR1 SEHNR, CDR2 FQNEAQ (reference sequence). The CDR3 totals 15 residues. CDR3 residues: CASSSTSRSSNEQYF. Written as DNA, the CDR3 is TGTGCCAGCAGCTCGACTAGCAGAAGCTCCAACGAGCAGTACTTC.

In this sample, this clonotype turned up many times. V gene TRBV3-1 combines with J gene TRBJ1-4; D is unresolved. CDR3 length: 14 amino acids. Per germline, CDR1 LGHDT and CDR2 YNNKEL (reference sequence). With 1 base removed from V and 5 bases from J, the gap between germline ends came to 8 bases. The CDR3 DNA reads TGTGCCAGCAGCCAAGGGCCTTTCAATGAAAAACTGTTTTTT. Translation: CASSQGPFNEKLFF.

This clonotype was seen a few times. J is TRBJ2-2 and V is TRBV28, with TRBD2 matching over 7 bases. CDR1 is MDHEN and CDR2 is SYDVKM in the germline V gene. The CDR3 sequence is 15 residues long. The V segment lost 6 bases and the J segment 5 bases; nucleotides outside the gene matches: 9. In DNA, the CDR3 is TGTGCCAGCAGGACCGGGAGGATGAGAACCGGGGAGCTGTTTTTT. This encodes CASRTGRMRTGELFF.

This clonotype was counted ten times or more. The CDR3 loop reads CASSQGTAANEKLFF. DNA for the CDR3: TGTGCCAGCAGCCAAGGGACAGCCGCTAATGAAAAACTGTTTTTT. The chain uses TRBV3-1 and TRBJ1-4, with a weak D call TRBD1 (6 bases). CDR3 size: 15 residues. The germline V gene has CDR1 LGHDT and CDR2 YNNKEL (reference sequence). V dropped 1 base and J dropped 3 bases, with 9 bases sitting between them.